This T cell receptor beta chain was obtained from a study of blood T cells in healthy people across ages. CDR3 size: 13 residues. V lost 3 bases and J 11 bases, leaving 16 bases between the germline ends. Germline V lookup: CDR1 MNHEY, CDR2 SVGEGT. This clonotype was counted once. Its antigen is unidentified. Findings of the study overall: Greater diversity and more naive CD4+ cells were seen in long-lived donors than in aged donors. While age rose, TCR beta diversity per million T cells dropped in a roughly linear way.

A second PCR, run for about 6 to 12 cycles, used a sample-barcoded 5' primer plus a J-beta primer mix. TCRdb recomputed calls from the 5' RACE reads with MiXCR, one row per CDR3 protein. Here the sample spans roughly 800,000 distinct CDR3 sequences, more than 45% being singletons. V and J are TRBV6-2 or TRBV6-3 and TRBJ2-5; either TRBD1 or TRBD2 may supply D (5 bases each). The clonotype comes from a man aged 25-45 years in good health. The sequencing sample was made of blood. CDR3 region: CASSYPSPREQYF. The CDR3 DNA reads TGTGCCAGCAGTTATCCTAGTCCCAGGGAGCAGTACTTC.